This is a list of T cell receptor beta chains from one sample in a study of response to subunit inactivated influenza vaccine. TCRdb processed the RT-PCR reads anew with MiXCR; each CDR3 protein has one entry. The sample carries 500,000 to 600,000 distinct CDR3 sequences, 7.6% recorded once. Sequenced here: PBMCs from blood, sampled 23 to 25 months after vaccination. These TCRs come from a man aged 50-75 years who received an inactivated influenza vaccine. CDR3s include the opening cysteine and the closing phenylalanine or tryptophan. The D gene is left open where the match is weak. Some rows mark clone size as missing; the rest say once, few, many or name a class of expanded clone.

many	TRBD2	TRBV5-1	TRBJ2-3	CASSFSGGTADTQYF	TGCGCCAGCAGCTTTAGCGGGGGAACAGCAGATACGCAGTATTTT
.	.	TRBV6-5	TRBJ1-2	CAGSYRGQLYGYTF	TGTGCCGGCAGTTACCGCGGACAGCTCTATGGCTACACCTTC
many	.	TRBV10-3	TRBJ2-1	CAISESGRAHEQFF	TGTGCCATCAGTGAGTCGGGCAGGGCACATGAGCAGTTCTTC
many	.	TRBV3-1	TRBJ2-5	CASSQVQQETQYF	TGTGCCAGCAGCCAAGTCCAGCAAGAGACCCAGTACTTC
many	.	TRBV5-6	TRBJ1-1	CASSLSPSGAEAFF	TGTGCCAGCAGCTTATCTCCGTCGGGGGCTGAAGCTTTCTTT
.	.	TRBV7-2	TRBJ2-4	CASSLQEGVQYF	TGTGCCAGCAGCTTACAGGAGGGCGTTCAGTACTTC
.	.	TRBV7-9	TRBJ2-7	CASSPTGRLLYEQYF	TGTGCCAGCAGCCCTACGGGGAGACTTCTCTACGAGCAGTACTTC
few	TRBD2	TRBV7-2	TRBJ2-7	CASSSGTSRREEQYF	TGTGCCAGCAGCTCCGGGACTAGCAGACGGGAAGAGCAGTACTTC
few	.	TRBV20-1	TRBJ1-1	CSARDYTEAFF	TGCAGTGCTAGAGATTATACTGAAGCTTTCTTT
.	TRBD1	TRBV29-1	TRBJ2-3	CSGRDRGVTQYF	TGCAGCGGCCGGGACAGGGGGGTTACGCAGTATTTT
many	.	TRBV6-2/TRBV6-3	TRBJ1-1	CASSLTEGIEAFF	TGTGCCAGCAGTCTGACTGAGGGGATTGAAGCTTTCTTT
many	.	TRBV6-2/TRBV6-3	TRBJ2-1	CASRVHNEQFF	TGTGCCAGCAGAGTACACAATGAGCAGTTCTTC
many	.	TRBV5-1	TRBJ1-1	CASSPRGPVNTEAFF	TGCGCCAGCAGCCCCCGAGGGCCAGTGAACACTGAAGCTTTCTTT
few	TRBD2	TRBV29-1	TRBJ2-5	CSVHAPRASGGSETQYF	TGCAGCGTTCACGCCCCAAGGGCTAGCGGGGGGTCCGAGACCCAGTACTTC
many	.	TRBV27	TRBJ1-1	CASSSNRVAFF	TGTGCCAGCAGTTCAAACAGGGTAGCTTTCTTT
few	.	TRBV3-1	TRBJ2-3	CASSQPSKGERLGTDTQYF	TGTGCCAGCAGCCAACCGTCAAAAGGAGAGAGGCTCGGCACAGATACGCAGTATTTT
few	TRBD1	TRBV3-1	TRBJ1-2	CASSSLGQGAHTF	TGTGCCAGCAGCTCTCTGGGACAGGGGGCCCACACCTTC
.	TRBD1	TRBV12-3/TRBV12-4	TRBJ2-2	CASSNLQGATGELFF	TGTGCCAGCAGCAACTTACAGGGGGCCACCGGGGAGCTGTTTTTT
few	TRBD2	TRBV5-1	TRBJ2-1	CASSHIVAGTYVTGSYNEQFF	TGCGCCAGCAGCCACATCGTAGCGGGGACCTATGTGACAGGATCCTACAATGAGCAGTTCTTC
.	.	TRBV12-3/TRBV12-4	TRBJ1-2	CASSAEGLGYTF	TGTGCCAGCAGTGCGGAGGGTCTAGGCTACACCTTC
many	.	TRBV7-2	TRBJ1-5	CASSAGYLGNQPQHF	TGTGCCAGCAGCGCAGGATACTTAGGCAATCAGCCCCAGCATTTT
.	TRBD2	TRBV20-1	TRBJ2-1	CSARDGGFYNEQFF	TGCAGTGCTAGAGACGGGGGGTTCTACAATGAGCAGTTCTTC
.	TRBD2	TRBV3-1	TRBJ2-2	CASSHSTSGRGTGELFF	TGTGCCAGCAGCCATTCGACTAGCGGGAGGGGAACCGGGGAGCTGTTTTTT
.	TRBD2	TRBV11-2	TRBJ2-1	CASSLVGTSGRAWGNEQFF	TGTGCCAGCAGCTTAGTAGGGACTAGCGGGAGGGCCTGGGGCAATGAGCAGTTCTTC
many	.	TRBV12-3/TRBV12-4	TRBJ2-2	CASSSQRNTGELFF	TGTGCCAGCAGTTCGCAGCGGAACACCGGGGAGCTGTTTTTT
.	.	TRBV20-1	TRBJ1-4	CSARAAGSEKLFF	TGCAGTGCTAGAGCGGCAGGGAGTGAAAAACTGTTTTTT
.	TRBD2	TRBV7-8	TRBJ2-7	CASSLAERGAYEQYF	TGTGCCAGCAGCTTAGCCGAGCGGGGGGCCTACGAGCAGTACTTC
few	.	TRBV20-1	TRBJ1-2	CSAIGDGGYGYTF	TGCAGTGCTATTGGGGACGGCGGCTATGGCTACACCTTC
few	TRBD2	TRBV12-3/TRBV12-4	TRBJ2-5	CASSFGAGGISETQYF	TGTGCCAGCAGTTTCGGAGCGGGGGGGATATCGGAGACCCAGTACTTC
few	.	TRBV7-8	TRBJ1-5	CASSLLGTAGGQPQHF	TGTGCCAGCAGCTTATTAGGTACGGCAGGAGGCCAGCCCCAGCATTTT
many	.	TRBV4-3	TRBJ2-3	CASSQGGGGSTDTQYF	TGCGCCAGCAGCCAGGGGGGCGGGGGCAGCACAGATACGCAGTATTTT
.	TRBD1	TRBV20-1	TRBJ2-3	CSAREGTGFRTDTQYF	TGCAGTGCTAGAGAAGGGACAGGATTCCGCACAGATACGCAGTATTTT